This entry lists 14 T cell receptor beta chains sequenced from one sample in a study of CD8+CD57+ T cells in acquired aplastic anemia. Flow cytometry had shown expanded CD8+CD57+ cells in the patients chosen for sequencing. According to the study, genomic DNA was the template for TCR beta VDJ and CDR3 profiling. Via MiXCR, TCRdb re-called the reads, giving one row per CDR3 protein. This table has over 150,000 distinct CDR3 sequences, 63% appearing once. The sample taken for sequencing was sorted CD4+, CD8+, or CD8+CD57+ T cells (not recorded which) from PBMCs. The receptors derive from a human donor with aplastic anemia.

This chain joins TRBV7-2 and TRBJ1-6; D is undetermined. The length of the CDR3 is 13 residues. V lost 5 bases, J lost 7 bases, and 9 bases lay in between. Germline CDR1 reads SGHTA; CDR2 reads FQGNSA. DNA for the CDR3: TGTGCCAGCAGCCTCGTTGCCAATTCACCCCTCCACTTT. Its protein is CASSLVANSPLHF.

V is TRBV10-3 and J is TRBJ1-2, with unresolved D. The CDR3 consists of 13 residues. V shed 3 bases and J shed 2 bases, with 7 bases lying between them. From germline, CDR1 is ENHRY and CDR2 SYGVKD. This chain's CDR3 is CAISEGTNYGYTF. CDR3 DNA: TGTGCCATCAGTGAAGGTACAAACTATGGCTACACCTTC.

This chain links TRBV19 with TRBJ1-6, with TRBD1 identical over 7 bases. Germline loops: CDR1 LNHDA, CDR2 SQIVND (reference sequence). The V segment lost 3 bases and the J segment 7 bases; nucleotides outside the gene matches: 6. The CDR3 contains 15 residues. The CDR3 nucleotides are TGTGCCAGTAGTATGCCGGACAGGATGAATTCACCCCTCCACTTT. Translated, it gives CASSMPDRMNSPLHF.

A single count supports this clonotype. The V and J genes are TRBV7-2 and TRBJ1-6, with D unresolved. Deletions cut 1 base from V and 8 bases from J, with 0 bases between. The V gene's germline CDR1 is SGHTA and CDR2 FQGNSA. The CDR3 is 11 residues long. CDR3 sequence (DNA): TGTGCCAGCAGCTTAGATTCACCCCTCCACTTT. Its protein product is CASSLDSPLHF.

The chain employs TRBV24-1 and TRBJ2-2, with 8 bases that match TRBD2. The CDR3 length is 17 residues. V dropped 0 bases and J dropped 3; count of bases not matched to a gene: 5. CDR1 is KGHDR and CDR2 is SFDVKD in the germline V gene. This CDR3 is CATSDLPSGGYTGELFF. For the CDR3, the DNA is TGTGCCACCAGTGATTTGCCCAGCGGGGGCTACACCGGGGAGCTGTTTTTT.

This clonotype was observed a handful of times. This chain links TRBV6-2 or TRBV6-3 with TRBJ2-7; D unclear. The CDR3 consists of 14 residues. The V end was cut by 0 bases, the J end by 1 base, with 7 bases between. CDR1 and CDR2 from the germline V gene are MNHEY and SVGEGT. The CDR3 region is CASSYSTDSYEQYF. The DNA for the CDR3 is TGTGCCAGCAGTTACTCGACGGATTCCTACGAGCAGTACTTC.

This clonotype was seen ten or more times. The chain links TRBV2 to TRBJ2-5, with a tentative D call TRBD1 (6 bases). The CDR3 length is 16 residues. Germline V gives CDR1 SNHLY, CDR2 FYNNEI. Trimming shortened V by 6 bases and J by 2 bases, and 19 bases separated the two germline ends. This CDR3 reads CASRMGARRGQETQYF. In DNA, the CDR3 is TGTGCCAGCAGAATGGGGGCGCGAAGAGGGCAAGAGACCCAGTACTTC.

V and J are TRBV29-1 and TRBJ1-1; TRBD1 aligns across 11 bases. The CDR3 length is 15 residues. J gave up 5 bases and V 6 bases, and 11 bases lay outside the gene matches. Looked up from germline, CDR1 is SQVTM and CDR2 is ANQGSEA. The CDR3 region is CSVPARGTGGTEAFF. The CDR3 DNA is TGCAGCGTCCCCGCCCGTGGGACAGGGGGAACTGAAGCTTTCTTT.

This clonotype was detected only a few times. This chain links TRBV19 with TRBJ2-1; TRBD2 might be the D (6 bases). The V and J ends lost 4 bases and 10 bases respectively, with 11 bases between them. The CDR3 totals 12 residues. Per the germline V gene, CDR1 is LNHDA and CDR2 is SQIVND (reference sequence). The CDR3 region is CASSTGLSEQFF. CDR3 DNA: TGTGCCAGTAGTACGGGACTTTCAGAGCAGTTCTTC.

This clonotype was seen only a few times. V usage is TRBV7-9 and J usage is TRBJ1-4; TRBD1 agrees at 7 bases. Trimming at V came to 1 base and at J to 4 bases, leaving 6 bases not matched to a gene. Germline values: CDR1 SEHNR, CDR2 FQNEAQ (reference sequence). The CDR3 is 16 residues long. The CDR3 region is CASSLVRTGSNEKLFF. CDR3 sequence (DNA): TGTGCCAGCAGCTTAGTTCGGACAGGAAGTAATGAAAAACTGTTTTTT.

This sequence joins TRBV7-8 and TRBJ2-1; 12 nucleotides align to TRBD2. V gave up 7 bases and J gave up 9 bases; unmatched junction bases: 10. The germline V gene encodes CDR1 SGHVS and CDR2 FQNEAQ. This CDR3 contains 15 residues. The CDR3 nucleotides read TGTGCCAGCACTAGCGGGGGGGGTCGTTCAGGTGAGCAGTTCTTC. This gives the protein CASTSGGGRSGEQFF.

This chain connects TRBV7-3 to TRBJ1-4; maybe TRBD1 (6 bases). Trimming cost V 2 bases and J 8 bases, with 15 bases left between them. The germline V gene encodes CDR1 SGHTA and CDR2 FQGTGA. CDR3 size: 15 residues. For the CDR3, the DNA is TGTGCCAGCAGCTTACCACAGGGTCTTGACGAAAAACTGTTTTTT. This gives the protein CASSLPQGLDEKLFF.

This clonotype was counted between two and nine times. V and J are TRBV9 and TRBJ1-2; D is undetermined. The CDR3 length is 13 residues. V was pared by 3 bases and J by 6 bases, with 12 bases between. Germline V gives CDR1 SGDLS, CDR2 YYNGEE. CDR3 residues: CASSALDMNGYTF. The CDR3 coding sequence is TGTGCCAGCAGCGCACTCGACATGAATGGCTACACCTTC.

This sequence joins TRBV6-5 and TRBJ1-1; 9 bases are shared with TRBD1. The CDR3 contains 17 residues. The J segment lost 3 bases and the V segment lost 5 bases, leaving 13 bases of the junction unmatched. CDR1 and CDR2 (germline): MNHEY, SVGAGI. As DNA, the CDR3 is TGTGCCAGCAGTCCAAATACCCGGGACAGGGACGACACTGAAGCTTTCTTT. This translates into CASSPNTRDRDDTEAFF.